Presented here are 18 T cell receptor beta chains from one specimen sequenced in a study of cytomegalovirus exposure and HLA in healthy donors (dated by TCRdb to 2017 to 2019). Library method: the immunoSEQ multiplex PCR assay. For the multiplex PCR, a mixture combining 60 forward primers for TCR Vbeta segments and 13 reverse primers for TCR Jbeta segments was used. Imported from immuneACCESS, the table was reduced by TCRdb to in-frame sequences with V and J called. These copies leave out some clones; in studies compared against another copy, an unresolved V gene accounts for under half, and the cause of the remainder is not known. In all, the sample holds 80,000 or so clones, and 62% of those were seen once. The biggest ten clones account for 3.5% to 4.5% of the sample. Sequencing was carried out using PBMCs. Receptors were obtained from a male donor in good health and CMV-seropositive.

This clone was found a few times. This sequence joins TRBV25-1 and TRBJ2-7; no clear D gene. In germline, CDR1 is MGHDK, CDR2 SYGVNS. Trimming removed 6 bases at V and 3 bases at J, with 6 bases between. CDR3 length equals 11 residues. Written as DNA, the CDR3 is TGTGCCAGCAGGGGCCTCTACGAGCAGTACTTC. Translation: CASRGLYEQYF.

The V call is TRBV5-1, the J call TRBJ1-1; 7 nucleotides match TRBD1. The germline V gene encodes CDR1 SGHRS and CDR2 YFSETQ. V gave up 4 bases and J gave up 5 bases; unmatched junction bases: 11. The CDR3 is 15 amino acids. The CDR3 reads CASSDSGGFRTEAFF. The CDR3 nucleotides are TGCGCCAGCAGCGACTCAGGGGGTTTTCGAACTGAAGCTTTCTTT.

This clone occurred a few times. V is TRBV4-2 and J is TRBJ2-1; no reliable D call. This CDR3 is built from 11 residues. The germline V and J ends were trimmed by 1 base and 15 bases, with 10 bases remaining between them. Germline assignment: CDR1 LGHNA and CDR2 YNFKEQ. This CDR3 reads CASSQGSLGFF. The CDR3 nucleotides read TGTGCCAGCAGCCAAGGGTCCCTAGGGTTCTTC.

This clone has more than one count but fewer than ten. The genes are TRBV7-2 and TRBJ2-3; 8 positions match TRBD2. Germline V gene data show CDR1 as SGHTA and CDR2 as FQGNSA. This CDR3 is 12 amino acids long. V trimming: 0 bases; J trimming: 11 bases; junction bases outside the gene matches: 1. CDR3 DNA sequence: TGTGCCAGCAGCTTAGCCGGGACTAGGCAGTATTTT. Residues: CASSLAGTRQYF.

In DNA, the CDR3 is TGTGCCAGCAGTGAACTCCCGGGCGGACAGGGATCGGGGGAGCAGTACTTC. Amino acid sequence: CASSELPGGQGSGEQYF. The J gene is TRBJ2-7, the V gene TRBV28; 8 nucleotides agree with TRBD1. The germline V gene encodes CDR1 MDHEN and CDR2 SYDVKM. J was trimmed by 7 bases and V by 5 bases; bases with no gene match: 19. This CDR3 has 17 residues.

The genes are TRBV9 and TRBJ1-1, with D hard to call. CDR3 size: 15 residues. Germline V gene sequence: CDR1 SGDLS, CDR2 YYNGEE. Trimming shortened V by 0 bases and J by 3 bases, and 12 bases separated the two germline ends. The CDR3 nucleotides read TGTGCCAGCAGCGTAGGCAGGCGGGCGGACACTGAAGCTTTCTTT. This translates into CASSVGRRADTEAFF. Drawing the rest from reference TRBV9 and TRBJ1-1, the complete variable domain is DSGVTQTPKHLITATGQRVTLRCSPRSGDLSVYWYQQSLDQGLQFLIQYYNGEERAKGNILERFSAQQFPDLHSELNLSSLELGDSALYFCASSVGRRADTEAFFGQGTRLTVV.

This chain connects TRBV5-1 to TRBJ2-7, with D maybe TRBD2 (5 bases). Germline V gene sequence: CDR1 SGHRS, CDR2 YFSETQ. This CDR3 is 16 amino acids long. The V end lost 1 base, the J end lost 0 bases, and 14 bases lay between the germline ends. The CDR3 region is CASSLSGGGTSYEQYF. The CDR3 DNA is TGCGCCAGCAGCTTGAGCGGAGGCGGCACCTCCTACGAGCAGTACTTC.

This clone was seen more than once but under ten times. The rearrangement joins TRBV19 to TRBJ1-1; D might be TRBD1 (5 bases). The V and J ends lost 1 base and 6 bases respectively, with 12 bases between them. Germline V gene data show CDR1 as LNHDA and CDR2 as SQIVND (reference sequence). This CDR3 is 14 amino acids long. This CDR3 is CASSIGWGGAEAFF. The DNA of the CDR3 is TGTGCCAGTAGTATAGGGTGGGGCGGCGCTGAAGCTTTCTTT.

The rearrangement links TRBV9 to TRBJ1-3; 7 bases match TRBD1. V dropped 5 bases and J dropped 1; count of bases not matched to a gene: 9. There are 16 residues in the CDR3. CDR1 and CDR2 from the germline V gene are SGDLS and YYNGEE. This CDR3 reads CASSGRDSLSGNTIYF. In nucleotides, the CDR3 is TGTGCCAGCAGTGGGCGGGACAGCCTTTCTGGAAACACCATATATTTT.

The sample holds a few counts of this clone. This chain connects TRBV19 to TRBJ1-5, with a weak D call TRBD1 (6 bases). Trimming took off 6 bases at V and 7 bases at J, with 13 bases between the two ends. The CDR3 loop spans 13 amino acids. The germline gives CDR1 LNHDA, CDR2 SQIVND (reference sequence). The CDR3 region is CASSLQGPQPQHF. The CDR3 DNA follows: TGTGCCAGTAGCCTACAGGGTCCGCAGCCCCAGCATTTT.

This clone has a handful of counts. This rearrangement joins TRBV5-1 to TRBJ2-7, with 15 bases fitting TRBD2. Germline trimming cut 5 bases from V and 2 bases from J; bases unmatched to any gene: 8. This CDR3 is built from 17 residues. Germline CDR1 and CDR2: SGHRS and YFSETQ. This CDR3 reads CASSSGLAGGLPYEQYF. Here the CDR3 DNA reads TGCGCCAGCAGTTCGGGACTAGCGGGGGGACTTCCCTACGAGCAGTACTTC. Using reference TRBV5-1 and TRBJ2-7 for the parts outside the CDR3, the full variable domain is KAGVTQTPRYLIKTRGQQVTLSCSPISGHRSVSWYQQTPGQGLQFLFEYFSETQRNKGNFPGRFSGRQFSNSRSEMNVSTLELGDSALYLCASSSGLAGGLPYEQYFGPGTRLTVT.

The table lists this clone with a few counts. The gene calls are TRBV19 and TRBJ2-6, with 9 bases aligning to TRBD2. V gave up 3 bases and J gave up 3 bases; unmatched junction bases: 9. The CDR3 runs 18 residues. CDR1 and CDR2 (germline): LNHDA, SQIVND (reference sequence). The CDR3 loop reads CASSILAGGPVGANVLTF. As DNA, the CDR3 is TGTGCCAGTAGTATTCTGGCGGGGGGGCCTGTTGGGGCCAACGTCCTGACTTTC.

CDR3 nucleotide sequence: TGCGCCAGCAGCCAGGGACTAGCGGGAGGTTACGAGCAGTACTTC. It translates to CASSQGLAGGYEQYF. The chain has TRBV5-1 and TRBJ2-7; TRBD2 agrees at 15 bases. J was trimmed by 4 bases and V by 4 bases; bases with no gene match: 3. The CDR3 covers 15 residues. Germline CDR1 and CDR2: SGHRS and YFSETQ.

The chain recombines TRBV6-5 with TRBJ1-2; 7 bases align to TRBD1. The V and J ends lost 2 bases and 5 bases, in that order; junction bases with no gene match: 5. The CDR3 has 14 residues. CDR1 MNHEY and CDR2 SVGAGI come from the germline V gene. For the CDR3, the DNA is TGTGCCAGCAGTTACGATGAGGGGGCGTATGGCTACACCTTC. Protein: CASSYDEGAYGYTF.

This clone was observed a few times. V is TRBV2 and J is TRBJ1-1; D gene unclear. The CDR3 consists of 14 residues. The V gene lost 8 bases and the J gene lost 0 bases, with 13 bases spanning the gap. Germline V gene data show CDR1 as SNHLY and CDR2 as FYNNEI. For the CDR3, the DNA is TGTGCCAGCCAATCTGACCTAGTGAACACTGAAGCTTTCTTT. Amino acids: CASQSDLVNTEAFF.

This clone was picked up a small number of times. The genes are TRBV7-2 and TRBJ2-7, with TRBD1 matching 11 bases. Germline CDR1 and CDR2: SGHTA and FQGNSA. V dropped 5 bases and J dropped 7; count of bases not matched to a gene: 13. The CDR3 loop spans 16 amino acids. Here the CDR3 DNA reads TGTGCCAGCAGCATAGACTCCGGGACAGGGGGAAGGGAGCAGTACTTC. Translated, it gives CASSIDSGTGGREQYF.

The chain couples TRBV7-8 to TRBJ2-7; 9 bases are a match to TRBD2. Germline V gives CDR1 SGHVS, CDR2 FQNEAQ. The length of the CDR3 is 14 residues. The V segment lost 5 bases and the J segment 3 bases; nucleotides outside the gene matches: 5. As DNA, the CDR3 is TGTGCCAGCAGCCTGCGGGGGGGCCGCTACGAGCAGTACTTC. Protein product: CASSLRGGRYEQYF.

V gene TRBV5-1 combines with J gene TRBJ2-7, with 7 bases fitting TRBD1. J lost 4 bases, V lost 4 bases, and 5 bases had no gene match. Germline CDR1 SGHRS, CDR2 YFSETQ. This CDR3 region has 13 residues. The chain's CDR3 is CASSPGQPYEQYF. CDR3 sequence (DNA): TGCGCCAGCAGCCCGGGACAGCCATACGAGCAGTACTTC.